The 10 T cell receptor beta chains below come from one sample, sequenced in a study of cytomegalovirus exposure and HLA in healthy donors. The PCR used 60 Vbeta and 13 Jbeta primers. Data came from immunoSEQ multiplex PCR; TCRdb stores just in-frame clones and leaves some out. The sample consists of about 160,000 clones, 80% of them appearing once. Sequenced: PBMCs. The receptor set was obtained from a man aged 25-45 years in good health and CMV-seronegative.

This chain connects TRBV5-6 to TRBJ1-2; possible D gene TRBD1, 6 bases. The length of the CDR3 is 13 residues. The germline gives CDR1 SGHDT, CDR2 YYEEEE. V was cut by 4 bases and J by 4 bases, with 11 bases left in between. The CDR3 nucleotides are TGTGCCAGCAGCGCGGACAGCCTCTATGGCTACACCTTC. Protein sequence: CASSADSLYGYTF.

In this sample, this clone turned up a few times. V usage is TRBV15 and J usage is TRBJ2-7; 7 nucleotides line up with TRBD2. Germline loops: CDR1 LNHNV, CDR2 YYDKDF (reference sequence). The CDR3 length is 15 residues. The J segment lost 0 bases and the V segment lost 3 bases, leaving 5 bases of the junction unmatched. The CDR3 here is CATSSGRDGSYEQYF. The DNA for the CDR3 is TGTGCCACCAGCAGTGGGAGGGACGGCTCCTACGAGCAGTACTTC.

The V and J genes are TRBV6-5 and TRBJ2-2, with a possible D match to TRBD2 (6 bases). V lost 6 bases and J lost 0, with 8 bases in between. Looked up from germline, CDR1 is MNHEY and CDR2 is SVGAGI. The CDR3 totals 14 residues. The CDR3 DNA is TGTGCCAGCAGATCGGGGGCGAACACCGGGGAGCTGTTTTTT. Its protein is CASRSGANTGELFF.

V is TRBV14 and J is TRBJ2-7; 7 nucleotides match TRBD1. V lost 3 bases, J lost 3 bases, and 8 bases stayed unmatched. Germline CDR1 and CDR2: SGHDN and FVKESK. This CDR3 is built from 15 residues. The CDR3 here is CASSHSGQHLYEQYF. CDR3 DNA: TGTGCCAGCAGCCATTCGGGACAGCACCTCTACGAGCAGTACTTC.

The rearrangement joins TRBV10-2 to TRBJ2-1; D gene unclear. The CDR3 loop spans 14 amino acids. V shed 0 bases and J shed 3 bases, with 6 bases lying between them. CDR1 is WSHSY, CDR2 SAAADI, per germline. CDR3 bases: TGCGCCAGCAGTGAGTCGTATAACTACAATGAGCAGTTCTTC. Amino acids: CASSESYNYNEQFF.

Here the CDR3 DNA reads TGCGCCAGCAGCACGCGGGACAGGATGAACACTGAAGCTTTCTTT. It is translated as CASSTRDRMNTEAFF. The chain links TRBV5-1 to TRBJ1-1, with 8 positions matching TRBD1. CDR1 and CDR2 (germline): SGHRS, YFSETQ. With V trimmed by 4 bases and J by 0 bases, 5 bases remained unmatched. The CDR3 is 15 residues long.

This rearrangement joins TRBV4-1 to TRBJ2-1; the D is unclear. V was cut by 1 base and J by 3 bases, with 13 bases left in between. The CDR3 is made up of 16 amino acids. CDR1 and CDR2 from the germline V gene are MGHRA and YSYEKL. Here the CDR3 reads CASSQVTVYLYNEQFF. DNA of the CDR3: TGCGCCAGCAGCCAAGTTACAGTATATCTCTACAATGAGCAGTTCTTC.

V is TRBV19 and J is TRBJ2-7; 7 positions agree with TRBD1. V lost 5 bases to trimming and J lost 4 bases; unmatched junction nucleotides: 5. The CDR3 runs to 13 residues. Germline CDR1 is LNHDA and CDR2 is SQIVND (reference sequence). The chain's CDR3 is CASSPRDRYEQYF. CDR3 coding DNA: TGTGCCAGTAGTCCACGGGACAGATACGAGCAGTACTTC.

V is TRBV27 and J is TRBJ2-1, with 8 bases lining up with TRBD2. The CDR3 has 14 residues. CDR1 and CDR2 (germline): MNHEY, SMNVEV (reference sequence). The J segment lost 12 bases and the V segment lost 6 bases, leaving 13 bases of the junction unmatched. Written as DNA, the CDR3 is TGTGCCAGCAGCCCGGGACTAGAGGCTCTAGGGCAGTTCTTC. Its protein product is CASSPGLEALGQFF.

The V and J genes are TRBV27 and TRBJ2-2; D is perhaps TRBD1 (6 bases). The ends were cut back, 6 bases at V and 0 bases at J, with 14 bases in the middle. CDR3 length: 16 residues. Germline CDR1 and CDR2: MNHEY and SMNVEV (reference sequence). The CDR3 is CASRTGKVANTGELFF. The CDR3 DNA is TGTGCCAGCAGGACAGGCAAAGTCGCGAACACCGGGGAGCTGTTTTTT.